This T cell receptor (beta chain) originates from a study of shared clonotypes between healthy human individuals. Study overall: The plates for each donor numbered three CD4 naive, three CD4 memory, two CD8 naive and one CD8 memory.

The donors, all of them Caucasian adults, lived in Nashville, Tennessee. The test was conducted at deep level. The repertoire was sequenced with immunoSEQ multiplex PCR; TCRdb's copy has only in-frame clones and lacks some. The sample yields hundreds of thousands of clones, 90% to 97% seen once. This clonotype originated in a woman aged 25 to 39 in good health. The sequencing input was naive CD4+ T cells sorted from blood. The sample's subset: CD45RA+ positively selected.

The CDR3 DNA reads TGTGCCAGCGCGGGGGTTGGGACTGAAGCTTTCTTT. As protein: CASAGVGTEAFF. V and J are TRBV5-4 and TRBJ1-1, with D perhaps matching TRBD1 (5 bases). The length of the CDR3 is 12 residues. V was clipped by 7 bases and J by 5 bases, with 12 bases between them. Germline CDR1 reads SGHNT; CDR2 reads YYREEE (reference sequence).